Below are 20 T cell receptor beta chains sequenced from a single sample in a study of control samples from healthy donors and cancer patients. Measured with immunoSEQ multiplex PCR; TCRdb has only the in-frame clones, and not every one. The sample records about 410,000 clones, more than 80% being singletons. Sequenced material: PBMCs. These receptors were collected from a man in his forties with head and neck cancer.

V usage is TRBV5-1 and J usage is TRBJ2-3, with TRBD1 matching 8 bases. CDR3 length: 15 amino acids. Trimming took 2 bases from V and 4 from J; bases not matched to a gene: 6. Germline V CDR1 and CDR2: SGHRS, YFSETQ. The CDR3 loop reads CASSFDRGWADTQYF. For the CDR3, the DNA is TGCGCCAGCAGCTTTGACAGGGGATGGGCAGATACGCAGTATTTT.

This chain links TRBV5-4 with TRBJ2-3, with 13 nucleotides matching TRBD2. The CDR3 consists of 17 residues. Germline lookup yields CDR1 SGHNT and CDR2 YYREEE (reference sequence). V shed 4 bases and J 10 bases; nucleotides not matched to a gene: 15. DNA for the CDR3: TGTGCCAGCAGCGACGACGCGGGACTAGCGGGAAATTCTGCGCAGTATTTT. The encoded protein is CASSDDAGLAGNSAQYF.

This chain uses TRBV30 with TRBJ2-7; the D is unclear. CDR1 is GTSNPN, CDR2 SVGIG, per germline (reference sequence). V was cut by 3 bases and J by 4 bases, with 19 bases left in between. This CDR3 contains 15 residues. The DNA for the CDR3 is TGTGCCTGGAGGGGGAAGACCGAAGGTAGATACGAGCAGTACTTC. As protein: CAWRGKTEGRYEQYF.

J is TRBJ2-7 and V is TRBV16; the match to TRBD1 covers 7 bases. The CDR3 covers 15 residues. After removal of 0 bases from V and 1 base from J, the junction contained 3 bases not matched to a gene. Germline values: CDR1 KGHSY, CDR2 FQNENV. CDR3 residues: CASSQSGTVSYEQYF. CDR3 nucleotide sequence: TGTGCCAGCAGCCAATCTGGGACAGTGTCCTACGAGCAGTACTTC. The variable domain in full, with the rest retrieved from reference TRBV16 and TRBJ2-7, is GEEVAQTPKHLVRGEGQKAKLYCAPIKGHSYVFWYQQVLKNEFKFLISFQNENVFDETGMPKERFSAKCLPNSPCSLEIQATKLEDSAVYFCASSQSGTVSYEQYFGPGTRLTVT.

The chain recombines TRBV7-9 with TRBJ1-1; D is unclear. The V gene lost 6 bases and the J gene lost 1 base, with 12 bases spanning the gap. CDR1 is SEHNR and CDR2 is FQNEAQ in the germline V gene (reference sequence). CDR3 length: 14 amino acids. CDR3 in amino acids: CASRATQGNTEAFF. Here the CDR3 DNA reads TGTGCCAGCAGGGCTACACAAGGGAACACTGAAGCTTTCTTT.

This chain connects TRBV25-1 to TRBJ2-5; 10 bases agree with TRBD2. CDR3 length: 17 amino acids. Per germline, CDR1 MGHDK and CDR2 SYGVNS. J lost 4 bases, V lost 3 bases, and 11 bases had no gene match. The CDR3 here is CASSDPRERGGRETQYF. The CDR3 region has the DNA TGTGCCAGCAGTGACCCTAGGGAGCGGGGGGGCCGAGAGACCCAGTACTTC.

CDR3 nucleotide sequence: TGTGCCAGCAGGGAGGCCCCCTTGGCGGCTAATGAAAAACTGTTTTTT. Protein sequence: CASREAPLAANEKLFF. J is TRBJ1-4 and V is TRBV2; unclear D gene. The CDR3 loop spans 16 amino acids. Germline V lookup: CDR1 SNHLY, CDR2 FYNNEI. V shed 6 bases and J shed 3 bases, with 17 bases lying between them.

About this clone itself: An end of the junction does not agree with germline; a read error may underlie this. DNA for the CDR3: TGTGCCTGGAGTGTAGGGGGCCCCTTAAGTGTAATCTTT. Protein sequence: CAWSVGGPLSVIF. This chain uses TRBV30 with TRBJ1-1, with 7 bases that match TRBD1. Germline CDR1 and CDR2: GTSNPN and SVGIG (reference sequence). This CDR3 has 13 amino acids.

The CDR3 DNA reads TGCGCCAGCAGCTTGGGAGGGAACTCCTACGAGCAGTACTTC. Encoded protein: CASSLGGNSYEQYF. The chain is built from TRBV5-1 and TRBJ2-7, with D possibly TRBD2 on 5 matching bases. In germline, CDR1 is SGHRS, CDR2 YFSETQ. This CDR3 spans 14 amino acids. With 0 bases removed from V and 0 bases from J, the gap between germline ends came to 7 bases.

The chain is built from TRBV9 and TRBJ2-7, with D perhaps matching TRBD1 or TRBD2 (6 bases each). Trimming shortened V by 4 bases and J by 6 bases, and 23 bases separated the two germline ends. Looked up from germline, CDR1 is SGDLS and CDR2 is YYNGEE. This CDR3 region has 16 residues. CDR3 in DNA: TGTGCCAGCAGCACCGGTGGGGGGACACCTACCGGCGAGCAGTACTTC. The encoded protein is CASSTGGGTPTGEQYF.

DNA for the CDR3: TGTGCCAGCAGTTCCAGCTCCTACAATGAGCAGTTCTTC. It yields the protein CASSSSSYNEQFF. V gene TRBV27 combines with J gene TRBJ2-1; D gene uncertain. V was trimmed by 4 bases and J by 0 bases, leaving 4 bases between them. The CDR3 sequence is 13 residues long. Germline CDR1 is MNHEY and CDR2 is SMNVEV (reference sequence).

The V and J genes are TRBV4-1 and TRBJ2-4, with 9 bases identical to TRBD1. Germline trimming cut 0 bases from V and 12 bases from J; bases unmatched to any gene: 3. The CDR3 runs 13 residues. Germline lookup yields CDR1 MGHRA and CDR2 YSYEKL. The CDR3 is CASSQEGTGTQYF. In nucleotides, the CDR3 is TGCGCCAGCAGCCAAGAGGGGACAGGGACTCAGTACTTC.

DNA for the CDR3: TGTGCCAGCTCGGGGGGACTACAAGAGACCCAGTACTTC. Encoded protein: CASSGGLQETQYF. The chain employs TRBV18 and TRBJ2-5, with 7 positions matching TRBD2. CDR1 is KGHSH, CDR2 LQKENI, per germline. V dropped 6 bases and J dropped 2; count of bases not matched to a gene: 3. CDR3 length: 13 amino acids.

The V call is TRBV6-5, the J call TRBJ2-7; 8 nucleotides line up with TRBD1. The CDR3 runs to 16 residues. CDR1 is MNHEY, CDR2 SVGAGI, per germline. Trimming cost V 0 bases and J 2 bases; bases outside gene matches: 6. CDR3 DNA: TGTGCCAGCAGTTACTCGGGACAGGCTGATACCTACGAGCAGTACTTC. It specifies CASSYSGQADTYEQYF.

In the case of this clone: At one end the junction does not follow the germline gene, possibly because of a read error. The chain employs TRBV24-1 and TRBJ2-7; 9 bases are a match to TRBD1. The CDR3 sequence is 14 residues long. Germline V gene lookup returns CDR1 KGHDR and CDR2 SFDVKD. CDR3 loop: CATSGTGSSYEQYF. The CDR3 DNA follows: TGTGCCACGAGTGGGACAGGGAGCTCCTACGAGCAGTACTTC.

CDR3 in amino acids: CASTPGRASYEQYF. The CDR3 DNA is TGTGCCAGCACGCCGGGGCGGGCGTCCTACGAGCAGTACTTC. The chain links TRBV6-5 to TRBJ2-7, with D tentatively TRBD1 or TRBD2 (5 bases each). V lost 7 bases, J lost 1 base, and 14 bases lay in between. This CDR3 is built from 14 residues. The germline gives CDR1 MNHEY, CDR2 SVGAGI.

The genes are TRBV7-8 and TRBJ2-6, with 7 bases matching TRBD1. The germline gives CDR1 SGHVS, CDR2 FQNEAQ. The CDR3 runs 16 residues. Trimming removed 3 bases from V and 4 bases from J; junction bases left unmatched: 6. The CDR3 sequence is CASSLAGGRGANVLTF. As DNA, the CDR3 is TGTGCCAGCAGCTTGGCAGGGGGAAGAGGGGCCAACGTCCTGACTTTC.

The chain couples TRBV18 to TRBJ1-5; no clear D. CDR1 KGHSH and CDR2 LQKENI come from the germline V gene. Trimming pared 5 bases from V and 1 base from J, leaving 6 bases between. The CDR3 spans 13 residues. The CDR3 DNA is TGTGCCAGCTCAGAGTACAGCAATCAGCCCCAGCATTTT. Translation gives CASSEYSNQPQHF.

The chain uses TRBV11-3 and TRBJ2-1, with 13 bases lining up with TRBD2. V lost 5 bases, J lost 7 bases, and 8 bases stayed unmatched. CDR1 is SGHNT, CDR2 YENEEA, per germline. The CDR3 runs to 16 residues. The DNA of the CDR3 is TGTGCCAGCAGCGCGATAGGACTAGCGGGAGTGAATGAGCAGTTCTTC. It encodes CASSAIGLAGVNEQFF.

In this sample, this clone turned up once. The chain is built from TRBV5-6 and TRBJ1-3; the D is unclear. Deletions cut 4 bases from V and 7 bases from J, with 6 bases between. CDR1 SGHDT and CDR2 YYEEEE come from the germline V gene. This CDR3 is 11 amino acids long. CDR3 protein: CASSQRNTIYF. The CDR3 nucleotides read TGTGCCAGCAGCCAACGGAACACCATATATTTT.